The count of the clone carrying this T cell receptor beta chain is one. The data derive from a study of blood T cell repertoires in COVID-19. The CDR3 loop spans 13 amino acids. V dropped 3 bases and J dropped 5; count of bases not matched to a gene: 3. Measured with immunoSEQ multiplex PCR; TCRdb has only the in-frame clones, and not every one. The sample includes fewer than 30,000 clones, 84% seen only once; the top ten take around a sixth. The sequence derives from a man aged 65-85 years with active COVID-19. Sequencing input: peripheral blood. The J gene is TRBJ1-1, the V gene TRBV12-3 or TRBV12-4, with 7 bases aligning to TRBD1. The CDR3 loop is CASSFQGGTEAFF. CDR3 bases: TGTGCCAGCAGTTTTCAGGGGGGTACTGAAGCTTTCTTT.